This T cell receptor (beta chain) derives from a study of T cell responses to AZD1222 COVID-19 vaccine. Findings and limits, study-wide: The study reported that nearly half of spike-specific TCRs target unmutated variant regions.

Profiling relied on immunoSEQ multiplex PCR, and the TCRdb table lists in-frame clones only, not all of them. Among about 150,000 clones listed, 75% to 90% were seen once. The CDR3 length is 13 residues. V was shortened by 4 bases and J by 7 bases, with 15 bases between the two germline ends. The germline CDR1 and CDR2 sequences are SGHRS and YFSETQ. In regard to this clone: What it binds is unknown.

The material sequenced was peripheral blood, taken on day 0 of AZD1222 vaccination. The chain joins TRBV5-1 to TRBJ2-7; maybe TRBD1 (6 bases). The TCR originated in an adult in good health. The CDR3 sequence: CASSRSQGGEQYF. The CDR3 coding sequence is TGCGCCAGCAGCAGATCACAGGGTGGGGAGCAGTACTTC.